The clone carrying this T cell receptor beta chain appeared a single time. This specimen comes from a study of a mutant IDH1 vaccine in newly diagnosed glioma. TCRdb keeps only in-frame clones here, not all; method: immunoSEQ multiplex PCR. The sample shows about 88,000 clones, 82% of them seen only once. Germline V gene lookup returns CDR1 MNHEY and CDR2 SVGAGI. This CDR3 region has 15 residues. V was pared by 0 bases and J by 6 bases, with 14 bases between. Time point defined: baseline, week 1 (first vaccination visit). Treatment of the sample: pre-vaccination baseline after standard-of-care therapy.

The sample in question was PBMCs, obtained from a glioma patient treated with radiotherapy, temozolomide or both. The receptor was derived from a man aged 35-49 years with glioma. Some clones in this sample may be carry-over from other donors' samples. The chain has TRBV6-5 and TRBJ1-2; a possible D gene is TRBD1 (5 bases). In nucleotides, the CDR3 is TGTGCCAGCAGTTACTCCCTGACAGCGTGGAATGGCTACACCTTC. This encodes CASSYSLTAWNGYTF.